This TCR beta chain was obtained from a study of T cells after yellow fever vaccination. Study in general: The SMART-Seq v4 Ultra Low Input method served to prepare the low-cell-number fractions.

For TCR, cDNA came from 5'RACE template switching, which added a universal primer site and UMIs. TCRdb used MiXCR to reprocess the 5' RACE reads, holding one entry per CDR3 protein. The sample has some 73,000 distinct CDR3 sequences, 7.5% to 8% seen once. This clonotype was found a few times. Its antigen is as yet unknown. Study results and caveats: Just a small share of clonotypes turned up in the CD4 compartment as well as the CD8 compartment.

The CDR3 contains 16 residues. Unmatched junction bases numbered 8, after V lost 6 bases and J lost 6 bases. The germline gives CDR1 SEHNR, CDR2 FQNEAQ (reference sequence). This chain joins TRBV7-9 and TRBJ2-1; 13 positions agree with TRBD2. Specimen: CD8+ T cells sorted from PBMCs, collected on the day of the yellow fever booster vaccination. This TCR came from a man aged 30 to 39 who received the YFV17D yellow fever vaccine. The CDR3 region has the DNA TGTGCCAGCAGTAGAGGCGGACTAGCGGGAGCCAATGAGCAGTTCTTC. This encodes CASSRGGLAGANEQFF.